Reported below is one T cell receptor beta chain. This sample was taken from a study of blood T cell repertoires in COVID-19. Here immunoSEQ multiplex PCR was the method, and the copy in TCRdb shows in-frame clones only, minus some. The profile shows some 130,000 clones, around 86% of them singletons. The V and J ends lost 4 bases and 10 bases, in that order; junction bases with no gene match: 11. The germline V gene encodes CDR1 SGHRS and CDR2 YFSETQ. This CDR3 is 16 amino acids long. Sequenced input: peripheral blood. The TCR sequence derives from a man aged 35 to 55 with active or convalescent COVID-19. The chain uses TRBV5-1 and TRBJ2-1; 13 bases map to TRBD2. The chain's CDR3 is CASSPKTSGGAREQFF. Here the CDR3 DNA reads TGCGCCAGCAGCCCGAAAACTAGCGGGGGGGCACGGGAGCAGTTCTTC.